Following are 6 T cell receptor beta chains from one sample sequenced in a study of T cell responses to AZD1222 COVID-19 vaccine. TCRdb keeps only in-frame clones here, not all; method: immunoSEQ multiplex PCR. The sample holds 25,000 to 35,000 clones, more than 70% seen once. This sample comprised peripheral blood, obtained on day 0 of AZD1222 vaccination. The receptor set was obtained from an adult in good health.

V and J are TRBV29-1 and TRBJ1-2; possible D gene TRBD1, 5 bases. This CDR3 has 12 residues. Per germline, CDR1 SQVTM and CDR2 ANQGSEA. The V gene lost 7 bases and the J gene lost 9 bases, with 18 bases spanning the gap. CDR3 loop: CSATPRGDRYTF. CDR3 bases: TGCAGCGCCACCCCCAGAGGGGATCGCTACACCTTC.

The chain carries TRBV19 and TRBJ1-5; 10 bases are a match to TRBD1. CDR3 length: 18 residues. Germline trimming cut 7 bases from V and 3 bases from J; bases unmatched to any gene: 15. CDR1 is LNHDA and CDR2 is SQIVND in the germline V gene (reference sequence). The CDR3 sequence: CASTPRDRGSPYNQPQHF. The CDR3, as DNA: TGTGCCAGTACACCCCGGGACAGGGGATCCCCGTACAATCAGCCCCAGCATTTT. Based on the CDR3 plus reference TRBV19 and TRBJ1-5, the full variable domain is DGGITQSPKYLFRKEGQNVTLSCEQNLNHDAMYWYRQDPGQGLRLIYYSQIVNDFQKGDIAEGYSVSREKKESFPLTVTSAQKNPTAFYLCASTPRDRGSPYNQPQHFGDGTRLSIL.

The chain uses TRBV2 and TRBJ2-4; 8 bases fit TRBD2. V dropped 5 bases and J dropped 0; count of bases not matched to a gene: 6. CDR1 is SNHLY and CDR2 is FYNNEI in the germline V gene. The length of the CDR3 is 16 residues. The CDR3: CASSNSGVLAKNIQYF. CDR3 sequence (DNA): TGTGCCAGCAGTAATAGCGGGGTACTAGCCAAAAACATTCAGTACTTC.

This clone appeared once. The chain combines TRBV30 with TRBJ1-3; 10 nucleotides match TRBD1. J lost 0 bases, V lost 3 bases, and 5 bases had no gene match. Per the germline V gene, CDR1 is GTSNPN and CDR2 is SVGIG (reference sequence). The CDR3 is made up of 16 amino acids. The CDR3 region is CAWSMGQGSSGNTIYF. The CDR3 nucleotides read TGTGCCTGGAGCATGGGACAGGGGAGCTCTGGAAACACCATATATTTT.

The rearrangement uses TRBV6-1 and TRBJ1-5, with D hard to call. Germline assignment: CDR1 MNHNS and CDR2 SASEGT. Trimming pared 4 bases from V and 5 bases from J, leaving 18 bases between. CDR3 size: 16 residues. The DNA for the CDR3 is TGTGCCAGCAGTGGAGTGGCCCCAAGTAGTCATCAGCCCCAGCATTTT. It specifies CASSGVAPSSHQPQHF.

The CDR3 coding sequence is TGTGCCAGTTCGGAAGAGGGCGACTATGGCTACACCTTC. Protein sequence: CASSEEGDYGYTF. The V gene is TRBV19, the J gene TRBJ1-2, with D uncertain. The length of the CDR3 is 13 residues. V was clipped by 8 bases and J by 3 bases, with 13 bases between them. Germline V lookup: CDR1 LNHDA, CDR2 SQIVND (reference sequence). The full variable domain, rest sourced from reference TRBV19 and TRBJ1-2, is DGGITQSPKYLFRKEGQNVTLSCEQNLNHDAMYWYRQDPGQGLRLIYYSQIVNDFQKGDIAEGYSVSREKKESFPLTVTSAQKNPTAFYLCASSEEGDYGYTFGSGTRLTVV.